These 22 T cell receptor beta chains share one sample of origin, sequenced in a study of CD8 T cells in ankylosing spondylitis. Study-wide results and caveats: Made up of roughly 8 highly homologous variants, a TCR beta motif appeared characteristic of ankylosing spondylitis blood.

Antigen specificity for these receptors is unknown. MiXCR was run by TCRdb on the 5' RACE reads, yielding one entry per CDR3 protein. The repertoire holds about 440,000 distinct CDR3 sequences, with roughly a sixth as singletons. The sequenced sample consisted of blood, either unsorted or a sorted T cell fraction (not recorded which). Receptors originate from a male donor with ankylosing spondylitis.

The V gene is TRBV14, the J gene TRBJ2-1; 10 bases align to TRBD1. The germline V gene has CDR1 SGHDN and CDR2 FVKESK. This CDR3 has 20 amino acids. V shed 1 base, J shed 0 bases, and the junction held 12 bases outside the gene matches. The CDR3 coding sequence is TGTGCCAGCAGCCAAGGGTACGGACAGGGGGTTCGCGGCTCCTACAATGAGCAGTTCTTC. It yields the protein CASSQGYGQGVRGSYNEQFF.

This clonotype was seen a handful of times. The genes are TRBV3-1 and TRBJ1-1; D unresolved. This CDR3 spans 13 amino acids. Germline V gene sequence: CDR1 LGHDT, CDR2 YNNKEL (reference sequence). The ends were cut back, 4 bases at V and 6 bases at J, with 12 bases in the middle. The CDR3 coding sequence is TGTGCCAGCAGCCTGGCCCTAGACGCTGAAGCTTTCTTT. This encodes CASSLALDAEAFF.

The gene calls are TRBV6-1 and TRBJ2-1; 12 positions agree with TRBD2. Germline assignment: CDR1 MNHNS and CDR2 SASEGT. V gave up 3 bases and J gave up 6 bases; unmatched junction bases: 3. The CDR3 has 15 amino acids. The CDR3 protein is CASSDTGLAGNEQFF. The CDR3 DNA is TGTGCCAGCAGTGACACGGGACTAGCGGGCAATGAGCAGTTCTTC.

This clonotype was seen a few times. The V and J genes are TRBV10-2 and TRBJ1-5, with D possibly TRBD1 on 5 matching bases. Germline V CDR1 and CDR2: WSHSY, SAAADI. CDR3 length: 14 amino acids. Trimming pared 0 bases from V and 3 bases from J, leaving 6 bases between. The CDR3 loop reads CASSESTANQPQHF. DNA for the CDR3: TGCGCCAGCAGTGAGTCGACAGCCAATCAGCCCCAGCATTTT.

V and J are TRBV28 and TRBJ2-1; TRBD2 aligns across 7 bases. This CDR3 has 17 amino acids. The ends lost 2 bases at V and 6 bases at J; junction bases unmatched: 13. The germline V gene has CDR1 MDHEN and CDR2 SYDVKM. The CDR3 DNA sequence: TGTGCCAGCAGTTTAGGTCCCCACAGCGGGGAGGGCAATGAGCAGTTCTTC. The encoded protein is CASSLGPHSGEGNEQFF.

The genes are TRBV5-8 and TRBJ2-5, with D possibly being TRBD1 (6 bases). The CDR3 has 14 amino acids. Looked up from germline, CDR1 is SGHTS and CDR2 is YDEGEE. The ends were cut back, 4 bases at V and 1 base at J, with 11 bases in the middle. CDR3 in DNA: TGTGCCAGCAGCCTTACAGGGATCCAAGAGACCCAGTACTTC. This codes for CASSLTGIQETQYF.

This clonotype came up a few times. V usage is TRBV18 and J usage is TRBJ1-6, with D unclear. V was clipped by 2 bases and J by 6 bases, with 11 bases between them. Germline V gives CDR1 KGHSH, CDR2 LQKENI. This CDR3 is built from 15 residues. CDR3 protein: CASSPKDGSNSPLHF. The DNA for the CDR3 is TGTGCCAGCTCACCAAAGGACGGATCTAATTCACCCCTCCACTTT.

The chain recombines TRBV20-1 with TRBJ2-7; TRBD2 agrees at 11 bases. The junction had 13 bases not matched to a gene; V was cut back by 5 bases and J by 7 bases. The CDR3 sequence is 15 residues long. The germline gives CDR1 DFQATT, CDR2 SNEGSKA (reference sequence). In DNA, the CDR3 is TGCAGTGCTGGAGGGACTAGCGGTCTAAGGGATGAGCAGTACTTC. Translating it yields CSAGGTSGLRDEQYF.

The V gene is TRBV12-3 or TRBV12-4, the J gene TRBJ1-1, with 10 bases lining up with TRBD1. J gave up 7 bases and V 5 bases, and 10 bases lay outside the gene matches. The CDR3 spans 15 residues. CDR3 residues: CASSPDRGREVEAFF. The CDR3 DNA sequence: TGTGCCAGCAGTCCCGACAGGGGGCGCGAGGTTGAAGCTTTCTTT.

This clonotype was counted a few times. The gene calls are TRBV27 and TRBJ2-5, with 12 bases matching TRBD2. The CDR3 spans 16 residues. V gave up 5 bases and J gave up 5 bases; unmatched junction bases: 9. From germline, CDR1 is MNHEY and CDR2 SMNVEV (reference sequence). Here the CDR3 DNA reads TGTGCCAGCAGTCAACTAGCGGGGGGAGGTAGGGAGACCCAGTACTTC. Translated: CASSQLAGGGRETQYF.

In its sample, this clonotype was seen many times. This CDR3 is CSGSPDVNTGELFF. In nucleotides, the CDR3 is TGCAGCGGATCCCCGGACGTTAACACCGGGGAGCTGTTTTTT. The chain uses TRBV29-1 and TRBJ2-2; no clear D. Germline CDR1 SQVTM, CDR2 ANQGSEA. The ends were cut back, 7 bases at V and 2 bases at J, with 14 bases in the middle. CDR3 size: 14 residues.

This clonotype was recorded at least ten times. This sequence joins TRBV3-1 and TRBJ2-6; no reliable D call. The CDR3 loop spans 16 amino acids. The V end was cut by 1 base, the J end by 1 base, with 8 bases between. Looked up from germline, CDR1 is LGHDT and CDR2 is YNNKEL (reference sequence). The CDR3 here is CASSQVSLSGANVLTF. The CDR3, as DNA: TGTGCCAGCAGCCAAGTAAGTTTATCTGGGGCCAACGTCCTGACTTTC.

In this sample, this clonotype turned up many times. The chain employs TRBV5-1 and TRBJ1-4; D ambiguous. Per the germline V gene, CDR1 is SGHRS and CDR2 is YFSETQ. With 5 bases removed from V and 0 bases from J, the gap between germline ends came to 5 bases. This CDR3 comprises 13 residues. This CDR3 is CASRDATNEKLFF. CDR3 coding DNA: TGCGCCAGCAGAGATGCAACTAATGAAAAACTGTTTTTT.

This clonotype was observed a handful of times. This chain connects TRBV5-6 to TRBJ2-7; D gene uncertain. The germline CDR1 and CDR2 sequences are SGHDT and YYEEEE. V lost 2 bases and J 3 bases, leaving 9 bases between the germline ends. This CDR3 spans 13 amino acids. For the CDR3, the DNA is TGTGCCAGCAGCTTTGGGCCGAACTACGAGCAGTACTTC. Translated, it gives CASSFGPNYEQYF.

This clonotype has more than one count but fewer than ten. This CDR3 is CSASEAGTSTDTQYF. The CDR3 DNA sequence: TGCAGTGCCTCCGAGGCGGGGACCTCCACAGATACGCAGTATTTT. This rearrangement joins TRBV20-1 to TRBJ2-3; TRBD2 might be the D (6 bases). Deletions cut 6 bases from V and 2 bases from J, with 18 bases between. Germline lookup yields CDR1 DFQATT and CDR2 SNEGSKA (reference sequence). The CDR3 covers 15 residues.

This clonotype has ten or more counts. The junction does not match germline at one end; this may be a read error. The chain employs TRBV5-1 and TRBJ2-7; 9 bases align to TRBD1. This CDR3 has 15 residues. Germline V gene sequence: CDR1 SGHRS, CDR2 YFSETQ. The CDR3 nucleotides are TGCGCCAGCAGCGGAACAGGGGGCACCTCCCACGAGCAGTACTTC. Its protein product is CASSGTGGTSHEQYF. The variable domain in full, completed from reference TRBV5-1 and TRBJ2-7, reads KAGVTQTPRYLIKTRGQQVTLSCSPISGHRSVSWYQQTPGQGLQFLFEYFSETQRNKGNFPGRFSGRQFSNSRSEMNVSTLELGDSALYLCASSGTGGTSHEQYFGPGTRLTVT.

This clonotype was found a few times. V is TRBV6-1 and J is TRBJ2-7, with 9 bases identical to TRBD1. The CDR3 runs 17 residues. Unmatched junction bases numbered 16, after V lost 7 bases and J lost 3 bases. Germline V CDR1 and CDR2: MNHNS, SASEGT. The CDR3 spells CASKGFTGGKRGYEQYF. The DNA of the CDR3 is TGTGCCAGCAAAGGGTTTACAGGGGGCAAAAGGGGCTACGAGCAGTACTTC.

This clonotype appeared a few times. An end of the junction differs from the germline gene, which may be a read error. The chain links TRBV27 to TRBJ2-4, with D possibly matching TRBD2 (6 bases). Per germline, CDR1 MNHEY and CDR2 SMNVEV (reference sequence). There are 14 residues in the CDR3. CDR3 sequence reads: CASSLSRRGNIQYF. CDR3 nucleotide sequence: TGTGCCAGCAGTCTATCTAGGAGGGGTAACATTCAGTACTTC.

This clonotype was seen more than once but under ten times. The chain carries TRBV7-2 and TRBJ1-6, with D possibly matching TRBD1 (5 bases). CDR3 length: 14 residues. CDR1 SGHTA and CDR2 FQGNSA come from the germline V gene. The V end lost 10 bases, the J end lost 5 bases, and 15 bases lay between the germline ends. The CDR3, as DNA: TGTGCCACCGTGGGGCAGCCTCATAATTCACCCCTCCACTTT. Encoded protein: CATVGQPHNSPLHF.

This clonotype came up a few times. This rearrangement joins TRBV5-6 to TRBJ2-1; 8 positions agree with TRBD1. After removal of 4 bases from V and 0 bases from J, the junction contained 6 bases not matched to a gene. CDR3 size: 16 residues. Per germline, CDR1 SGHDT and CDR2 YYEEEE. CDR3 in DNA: TGTGCCAGCAGCCCTAGGACAGGGAACTCCTACAATGAGCAGTTCTTC. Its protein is CASSPRTGNSYNEQFF.

The CDR3 protein is CASSHRDRAYEQYF. The DNA for the CDR3 is TGCGCCAGCAGCCACCGGGACAGGGCCTACGAGCAGTACTTC. The chain has TRBV5-1 and TRBJ2-7; 9 nucleotides agree with TRBD1. V was pared by 4 bases and J by 2 bases, with 4 bases of the junction left unmatched. The CDR3 has 14 residues. CDR1 is SGHRS and CDR2 is YFSETQ in the germline V gene.

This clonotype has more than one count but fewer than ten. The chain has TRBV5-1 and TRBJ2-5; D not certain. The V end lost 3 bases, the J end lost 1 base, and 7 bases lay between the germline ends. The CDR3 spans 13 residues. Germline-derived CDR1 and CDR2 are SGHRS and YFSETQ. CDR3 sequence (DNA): TGCGCCAGCAGCTCCTCCCTCCAAGAGACCCAGTACTTC. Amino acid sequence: CASSSSLQETQYF.